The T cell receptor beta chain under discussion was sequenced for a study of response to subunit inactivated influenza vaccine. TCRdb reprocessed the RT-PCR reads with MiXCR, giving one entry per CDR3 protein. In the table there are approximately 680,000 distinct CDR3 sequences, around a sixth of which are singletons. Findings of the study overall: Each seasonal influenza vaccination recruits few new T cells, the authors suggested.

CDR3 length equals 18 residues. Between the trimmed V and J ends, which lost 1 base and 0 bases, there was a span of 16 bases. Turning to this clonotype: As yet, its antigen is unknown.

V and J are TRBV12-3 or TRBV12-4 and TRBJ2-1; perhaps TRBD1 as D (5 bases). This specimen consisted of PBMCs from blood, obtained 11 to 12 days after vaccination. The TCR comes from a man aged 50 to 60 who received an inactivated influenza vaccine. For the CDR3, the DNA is TGTGCCAGCAGTTTAGACGGTAGGGGCCCGAGCTCCTACAATGAGCAGTTCTTC. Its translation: CASSLDGRGPSSYNEQFF.